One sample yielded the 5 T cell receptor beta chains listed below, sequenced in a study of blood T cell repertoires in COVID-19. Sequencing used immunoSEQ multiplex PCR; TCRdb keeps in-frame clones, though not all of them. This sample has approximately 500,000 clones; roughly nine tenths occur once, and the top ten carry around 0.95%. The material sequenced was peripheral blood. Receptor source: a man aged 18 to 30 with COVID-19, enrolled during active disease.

CDR3 region: CASSPYSETQYF. CDR3 in DNA: TGTGCCAGCTCACCATATTCTGAGACCCAGTACTTC. The chain has TRBV18 and TRBJ2-5; no clear D gene. Trimming took 2 bases from V and 5 from J, leaving 6 bases between them. From germline, CDR1 is KGHSH and CDR2 LQKENI. This CDR3 comprises 12 residues. Looking up the rest from reference TRBV18 and TRBJ2-5 gives the full variable domain: NAGVMQNPRHLVRRRGQEARLRCSPMKGHSHVYWYRQLPEEGLKFMVYLQKENIIDESGMPKERFSAEFPKEGPSILRIQQVVRGDSAAYFCASSPYSETQYFGPGTRLLVL.

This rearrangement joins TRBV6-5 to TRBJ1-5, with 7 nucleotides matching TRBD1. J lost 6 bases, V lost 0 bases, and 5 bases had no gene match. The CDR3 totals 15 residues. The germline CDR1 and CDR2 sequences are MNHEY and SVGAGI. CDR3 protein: CASSYSDRDGQPQHF. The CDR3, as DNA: TGTGCCAGCAGTTACTCCGACAGGGATGGTCAGCCCCAGCATTTT.

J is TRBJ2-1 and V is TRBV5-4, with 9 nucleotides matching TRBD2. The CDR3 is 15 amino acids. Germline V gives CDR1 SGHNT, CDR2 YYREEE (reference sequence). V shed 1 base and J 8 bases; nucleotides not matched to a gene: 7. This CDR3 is CASSLLRGGMDEQFF. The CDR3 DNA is TGTGCCAGCAGCTTGTTGCGGGGGGGCATGGATGAGCAGTTCTTC.

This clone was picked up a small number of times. The CDR3, as DNA: TGCGCCAGCAGCCAAGAATTGAACAGCCCAAGACCCCAGCATTTT. Protein product: CASSQELNSPRPQHF. The chain uses TRBV4-1 and TRBJ1-5; D is unclear. CDR3 length: 15 residues. The germline V gene encodes CDR1 MGHRA and CDR2 YSYEKL. V dropped 0 bases and J dropped 10 bases, with 16 bases sitting between them.

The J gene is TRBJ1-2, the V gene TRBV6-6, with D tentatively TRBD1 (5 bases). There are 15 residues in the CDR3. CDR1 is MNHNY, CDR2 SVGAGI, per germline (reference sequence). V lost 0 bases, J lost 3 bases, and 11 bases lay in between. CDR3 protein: CASSYSAGQDYGYTF. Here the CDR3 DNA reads TGTGCCAGCAGTTACTCGGCAGGACAAGACTATGGCTACACCTTC.